This TCR beta chain came from a study of cytomegalovirus exposure and HLA in healthy donors. Germline V CDR1 and CDR2: MNHEY, SVGAGI. The CDR3 has 14 residues. V shed 4 bases and J shed 3 bases, with 12 bases lying between them. Though probably carrying unrecorded immune exposures, donors were nominally healthy at sampling. Study-wide points: With later analysis, a missense DCLRE1C variant became linked to TCR beta V- and J-gene trimming. According to an earlier analysis, most TCR beta V segments yielded productive rearrangements about 87% or about 30% of the time.

PCR amplification relied on 60 Vbeta primers (plus 13 Jbeta primers). The data were produced by immunoSEQ multiplex PCR, yet TCRdb's version contains in-frame clones alone and is incomplete. The sample lists some 180,000 clones, more than 75% seen once, with 12% to 15% in the top ten. Comment on this clone: What it binds is unknown.

The receptor was derived from a young woman in good health and CMV-seropositive. The rearrangement links TRBV6-5 to TRBJ1-1; D is uncertain. Material: PBMCs. As DNA, the CDR3 is TGTGCCAGCAGTTCCCCCCACGGAGACACTGAAGCTTTCTTT. Its protein product is CASSSPHGDTEAFF.